A single sample gave rise to the 20 T cell receptor beta chains below, sequenced in a study of blood T cells in healthy people across ages. It was with a sample-barcoded 5' primer and a J-beta primer mix that a second PCR of roughly 7 to 12 cycles was run. TCRdb re-called the 5' RACE reads through MiXCR, storing one row per CDR3 protein. This table has 700,000 or so distinct CDR3 sequences, about 20% appearing once. What was sequenced was blood. Source of these receptors: a man aged 65-85 years in good health.

This chain connects TRBV29-1 to TRBJ1-2; D unresolved. The germline V and J ends were trimmed by 5 bases and 4 bases, with 11 bases remaining between them. Germline lookup yields CDR1 SQVTM and CDR2 ANQGSEA. The CDR3 has 12 amino acids. The CDR3 here is CSVSSSTYGYTF. The CDR3 nucleotides are TGCAGCGTTAGTTCGTCAACCTATGGCTACACCTTC. Using reference TRBV29-1 and TRBJ1-2 for the parts outside the CDR3, the full variable domain is SAVISQKPSRDICQRGTSLTIQCQVDSQVTMMFWYRQQPGQSLTLIATANQGSEATYESGFVIDKFPISRPNLTFSTLTVSNMSPEDSSIYLCSVSSSTYGYTFGSGTRLTVV.

This clonotype has more than one count but fewer than ten. This sequence joins TRBV9 and TRBJ1-2, with 7 bases aligning to TRBD1. J was trimmed by 5 bases and V by 4 bases; bases with no gene match: 17. Looked up from germline, CDR1 is SGDLS and CDR2 is YYNGEE. The CDR3 loop spans 17 amino acids. CDR3 amino acids: CASSLEGTWGTDYGYTF. The CDR3 DNA sequence: TGTGCCAGCAGCTTAGAGGGAACCTGGGGGACAGATTATGGCTACACCTTC.

This clonotype showed up many times. The chain has TRBV5-1 and TRBJ1-5; weak D call: TRBD1 (5 bases). The germline gives CDR1 SGHRS, CDR2 YFSETQ. The V end lost 0 bases, the J end lost 6 bases, and 7 bases lay between the germline ends. The CDR3 totals 13 residues. The CDR3 protein is CASSLEGAQPQHF. CDR3 nucleotides: TGCGCCAGCAGCTTGGAAGGGGCTCAGCCCCAGCATTTT.

In this sample, this clonotype turned up a few times. The chain combines TRBV11-2 with TRBJ2-3; 9 nucleotides line up with TRBD2. Germline V lookup: CDR1 SGHAT, CDR2 FQNNGV. The CDR3 runs to 16 residues. After removal of 5 bases from V and 0 bases from J, the junction contained 6 bases not matched to a gene. Here the CDR3 DNA reads TGTGCCAGCAGCGCTCGACTAGCGGAAAGCACAGATACGCAGTATTTT. This sequence encodes CASSARLAESTDTQYF.

This clonotype was observed a handful of times. The chain carries TRBV10-3 and TRBJ1-1; D is ambiguous. This CDR3 comprises 14 residues. V lost 10 bases and J lost 1, with 16 bases in between. Germline assignment: CDR1 ENHRY and CDR2 SYGVKD. This chain's CDR3 is CASKTLAENTEAFF. CDR3 nucleotide sequence: TGTGCCAGCAAGACCCTCGCGGAGAACACTGAAGCTTTCTTT.

V is TRBV20-1 and J is TRBJ2-1; D call uncertain. Germline V gene data show CDR1 as DFQATT and CDR2 as SNEGSKA (reference sequence). V lost 5 bases, J lost 7 bases, and 12 bases lay in between. The CDR3 runs 12 residues. DNA for the CDR3: TGCAGTGCTGGGGATTTAAGAAATGAGCAGTTCTTC. It translates to CSAGDLRNEQFF.

Only a few counts were recorded for this clonotype. The V gene is TRBV6-5, the J gene TRBJ1-1, with TRBD1 identical over 7 bases. This CDR3 comprises 14 residues. J gave up 4 bases and V 5 bases, and 7 bases lay outside the gene matches. Germline CDR1 MNHEY, CDR2 SVGAGI. CDR3: CASSQTGSGTEAFF. The CDR3 nucleotides read TGTGCCAGCAGTCAGACAGGGTCGGGCACTGAAGCTTTCTTT.

V is TRBV20-1 and J is TRBJ1-5; D uncertain. The germline gives CDR1 DFQATT, CDR2 SNEGSKA (reference sequence). V lost 5 bases and J lost 1, with 12 bases in between. This CDR3 contains 14 residues. The CDR3 loop reads CSALEGSSNQPQHF. Written as DNA, the CDR3 is TGCAGTGCTCTGGAGGGTAGCAGCAATCAGCCCCAGCATTTT.

The genes are TRBV5-1 and TRBJ2-5, with D perhaps matching TRBD2 (5 bases). Near its end, the DNA agrees better with TRBJ2-7, so the J call may be wrong. The CDR3 sequence is 14 residues long. CDR1 and CDR2 from the germline V gene are SGHRS and YFSETQ. The CDR3 nucleotides read TGCGCCAGCAGACCTAGCAAAGATTTATACGAGCAGTACTTC. Its translation: CASRPSKDLYEQYF.

This clonotype was detected a few times. The chain joins TRBV10-2 to TRBJ2-7; TRBD1 matches 8 bases. J was trimmed by 0 bases and V by 5 bases; bases with no gene match: 3. Germline V gene data show CDR1 as WSHSY and CDR2 as SAAADI. The CDR3 sequence is 14 residues long. The chain's CDR3 is CASSNGQGSYEQYF. In DNA, the CDR3 is TGCGCCAGCAGTAATGGACAGGGCTCCTACGAGCAGTACTTC.

The CDR3 reads CASSSLADSSYNEQFF. DNA for the CDR3: TGTGCCAGCAGTTCGTTAGCGGACAGCTCCTACAATGAGCAGTTCTTC. The gene calls are TRBV6-2 or TRBV6-3 and TRBJ2-1; D may be TRBD1 or TRBD2 (6 bases each). Germline lookup yields CDR1 MNHEY and CDR2 SVGEGT. The CDR3 totals 16 residues. Between the trimmed V and J ends, which lost 4 bases and 0 bases, there was a span of 13 bases.

This chain uses TRBV6-1 with TRBJ2-1; 9 positions agree with TRBD1. CDR3 length: 15 residues. Germline V gene data show CDR1 as MNHNS and CDR2 as SASEGT. V lost 6 bases, J lost 8 bases, and 11 bases stayed unmatched. The CDR3 coding sequence is TGTGCCAGCAGGGCCACAGGGGGCCGAATATATGAGCAGTTCTTC. Its protein is CASRATGGRIYEQFF.

V gene TRBV6-6 combines with J gene TRBJ2-5; maybe TRBD2 (6 bases). Trimming took off 6 bases at V and 1 base at J, with 9 bases between the two ends. The CDR3 has 13 residues. The germline gives CDR1 MNHNY, CDR2 SVGAGI (reference sequence). The CDR3 DNA follows: TGTGCCAGCAGGGACTACTCCCAAGAGACCCAGTACTTC. This gives the protein CASRDYSQETQYF.

This clonotype was detected a few times. This chain connects TRBV18 to TRBJ1-1, with D tentatively TRBD1 (5 bases). V was pared by 2 bases and J by 1 base, with 14 bases between. Germline CDR1 is KGHSH and CDR2 is LQKENI. The CDR3 runs to 16 residues. Here the CDR3 reads CASSPIRGRWNTEAFF. Here the CDR3 DNA reads TGTGCCAGCTCACCAATTCGGGGGAGGTGGAACACTGAAGCTTTCTTT. Supplemented by reference TRBV18 and TRBJ1-1, the full variable domain reads NAGVMQNPRHLVRRRGQEARLRCSPMKGHSHVYWYRQLPEEGLKFMVYLQKENIIDESGMPKERFSAEFPKEGPSILRIQQVVRGDSAAYFCASSPIRGRWNTEAFFGQGTRLTVV.

This clonotype has more than one count but fewer than ten. The chain carries TRBV5-1 and TRBJ2-6; D uncertain. There are 17 residues in the CDR3. V lost 1 base to trimming and J lost 0 bases, with 11 bases between them. Germline assignment: CDR1 SGHRS and CDR2 YFSETQ. The chain's CDR3 is CASSLSQTLSGANVLTF. The CDR3 DNA sequence: TGCGCCAGCAGCTTGAGTCAGACCCTCTCTGGGGCCAACGTCCTGACTTTC. Together with reference TRBV5-1 and TRBJ2-6, the CDR3 gives the full variable domain: KAGVTQTPRYLIKTRGQQVTLSCSPISGHRSVSWYQQTPGQGLQFLFEYFSETQRNKGNFPGRFSGRQFSNSRSEMNVSTLELGDSALYLCASSLSQTLSGANVLTFGAGSRLTVL.

The chain employs TRBV6-5 and TRBJ2-6, with D maybe TRBD1 (5 bases). CDR1 is MNHEY and CDR2 is SVGAGI in the germline V gene. The CDR3 runs to 16 residues. The V gene lost 2 bases and the J gene lost 0 bases, with 8 bases spanning the gap. The CDR3 DNA reads TGTGCCAGCAGTTACCACAGGTTCTCTGGGGCCAACGTCCTGACTTTC. Its protein product is CASSYHRFSGANVLTF.

V gene TRBV29-1 combines with J gene TRBJ1-4; D is ambiguous. The V end lost 5 bases, the J end lost 6 bases, and 13 bases lay between the germline ends. CDR1 SQVTM and CDR2 ANQGSEA come from the germline V gene. The CDR3 totals 13 residues. CDR3 loop: CSVRRASDEKLFF. Written as DNA, the CDR3 is TGCAGCGTTCGAAGGGCTTCGGATGAAAAACTGTTTTTT.

This clonotype was recorded a few times. The chain couples TRBV5-5 to TRBJ1-1; D may be TRBD1 (5 bases). There are 14 residues in the CDR3. Trimming stripped 2 bases from V and 5 bases from J, with 13 bases between. Germline V gives CDR1 SGHKS, CDR2 YYEKEE (reference sequence). The CDR3 spells CASSFGGIGTEAFF. Written as DNA, the CDR3 is TGTGCCAGCAGCTTTGGGGGAATTGGAACTGAAGCTTTCTTT.

About this clonotype itself: Here the CDR3 omits its conserved ending phenylalanine or tryptophan, so a read error is the likely source. V usage is TRBV18 and J usage is TRBJ2-2; TRBD2 matches 9 bases. Unmatched junction bases numbered 8, after V lost 6 bases and J lost 3 bases. Germline CDR1 is KGHSH and CDR2 is LQKENI. The CDR3 contains 16 residues. Here the CDR3 reads CASSPSTSGYTGELFS. CDR3 sequence (DNA): TGTGCCAGCTCCCCTTCGACTAGCGGATACACCGGGGAGCTGTTTTCT.

This clonotype has more than one count but fewer than ten. The gene calls are TRBV5-1 and TRBJ1-1; the match to TRBD1 covers 8 bases. Per germline, CDR1 SGHRS and CDR2 YFSETQ. The junction had 1 base not matched to a gene; V was cut back by 0 bases and J by 9 bases. CDR3 size: 12 residues. CDR3 protein: CASSLARGQAFF. CDR3 bases: TGCGCCAGCAGCTTGGCCAGGGGGCAAGCTTTCTTT.